One sample yielded the 5 T cell receptor beta chains listed below, sequenced in a study of CD8+CD57+ T cells in acquired aplastic anemia. The template used for profiling TCR beta VDJ and CDR3 was genomic DNA. MiXCR, run by TCRdb on the reads, gives a single entry per CDR3 protein. The sample carries under 200,000 distinct CDR3 sequences, around 48% recorded once. Patients who underwent sequencing had shown CD8+CD57+ cell expansion by flow cytometry. Material: sorted CD4+, CD8+, or CD8+CD57+ T cells (not recorded which) from PBMCs. The receptor source for this set is a human donor with aplastic anemia.

At least ten counts were recorded for this clonotype. The rearrangement links TRBV29-1 to TRBJ1-1; 7 nucleotides align to TRBD1. Germline V gives CDR1 SQVTM, CDR2 ANQGSEA. Trimming removed 6 bases from V and 6 bases from J; junction bases left unmatched: 4. The CDR3 extends over 11 amino acids. The CDR3 region is CSVDGQAEAFF. The CDR3 nucleotides are TGCAGCGTAGATGGACAGGCTGAAGCTTTCTTT.

Comment on this clonotype: It may be a read error: a sequence one base away is much more abundant. No conserved phenylalanine or tryptophan is present at the end of the CDR3, so a read error is the likely explanation. The rearrangement links TRBV6-1 to TRBJ1-5; unclear D gene. The CDR3 sequence is 15 residues long. Deletions cut 6 bases from V and 0 bases from J, with 12 bases between. Germline V gives CDR1 MNHNS, CDR2 SASEGT. CDR3 amino acids: CASRIRVYSNQPQHL. CDR3 nucleotides: TGTGCCAGCAGGATCCGGGTCTATAGCAATCAGCCCCAGCATCTT.

This rearrangement joins TRBV20-1 to TRBJ1-4; no firm D call. Per germline, CDR1 DFQATT and CDR2 SNEGSKA (reference sequence). This CDR3 is 11 amino acids long. Between the trimmed V and J ends, which lost 6 bases and 8 bases, there was a span of 10 bases. This chain's CDR3 is CSADLYEKLFF. In nucleotides, the CDR3 is TGCAGTGCGGACTTATACGAAAAACTGTTTTTT.

The J gene is TRBJ2-7, the V gene TRBV10-3; TRBD2 matches 10 bases. There are 16 residues in the CDR3. V trimming: 0 bases; J trimming: 2 bases; junction bases outside the gene matches: 4. Germline V CDR1 and CDR2: ENHRY, SYGVKD. Here the CDR3 reads CAISESSGGSAYEQYF. In DNA form, the CDR3 reads TGTGCCATCAGTGAGTCTAGCGGGGGGAGCGCCTACGAGCAGTACTTC.

This clonotype was seen ten or more times. The chain joins TRBV7-6 to TRBJ1-1, with 8 nucleotides matching TRBD1. Germline V CDR1 and CDR2: SGHVS, FNYEAQ. The ends lost 1 base at V and 4 bases at J; junction bases unmatched: 8. This CDR3 has 16 amino acids. As DNA, the CDR3 is TGTGCCAGCAGCTTAGGGTCTCAGGGGGCGCGCACTGAAGCTTTCTTT. Amino acids: CASSLGSQGARTEAFF.